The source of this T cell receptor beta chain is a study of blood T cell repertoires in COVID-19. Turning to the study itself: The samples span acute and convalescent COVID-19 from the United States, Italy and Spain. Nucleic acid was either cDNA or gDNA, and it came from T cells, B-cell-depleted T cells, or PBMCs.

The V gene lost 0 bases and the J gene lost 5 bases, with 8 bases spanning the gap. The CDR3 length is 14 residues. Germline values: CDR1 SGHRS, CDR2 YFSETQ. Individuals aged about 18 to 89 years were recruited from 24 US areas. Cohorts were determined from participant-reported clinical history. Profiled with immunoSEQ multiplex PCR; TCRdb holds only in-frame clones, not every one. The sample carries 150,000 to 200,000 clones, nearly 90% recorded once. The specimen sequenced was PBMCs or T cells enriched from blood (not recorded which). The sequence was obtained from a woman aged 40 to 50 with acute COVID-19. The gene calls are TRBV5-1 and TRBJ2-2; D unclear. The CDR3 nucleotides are TGCGCCAGCAGCTTGGACTTCGGTACCGGGGAGCTGTTTTTT. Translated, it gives CASSLDFGTGELFF.